The entry that follows covers one T cell receptor beta chain sequence. One end of the junction is discordant with germline, which a read error may explain. These data originate in a study of T cells in Graves' hyperthyroidism and ophthalmopathy. Study details: Peripheral blood sampling occurred at initial diagnosis, before any treatment.

Amplification of TCR beta CDR3 regions was performed using RNA transcripts as template. The HTBI primer set drove a first-round RT-PCR of the TCR CDR3. TCRdb re-called the multiplex PCR reads through MiXCR, storing one row per CDR3 protein. Among approximately 690,000 distinct CDR3 sequences, less than 25% were seen once, and the ten largest hold roughly a third. CDR1 LGHDT and CDR2 YNNKEL come from the germline V gene (reference sequence). The CDR3 consists of 14 residues. The clonotype comes from a man aged 30 to 39 with Graves' ophthalmopathy. Sequences were obtained from blood. This chain uses TRBV3-1 with TRBJ2-2; 8 bases align to TRBD1. Here the CDR3 reads CASNQQGVTGELFF. CDR3 coding DNA: TGTGCCAGCAACCAACAGGGGGTCACCGGGGAGCTGTTTTTT.